This T cell receptor beta chain comes out of a study of blood T cell repertoires in COVID-19. Overall study: The United States, Italy and Spain were the sources of the acute and convalescent COVID-19 samples. Sources were T cells, B-cell-depleted T cells, or PBMCs; the material itself was cDNA or gDNA.

In the authors' workflow: Counts of nucleated cells, estimated from reference gene primer amplification, were obtained. The assay was immunoSEQ multiplex PCR, and TCRdb's table has in-frame clones only and misses some. That table furnishes V, J and clone size, whereas the DNA furnished D and trimming. This repertoire shows roughly 360,000 clones, roughly 77% found once; its top ten account for more than 1%. This clone was seen once. At one of its ends the junction is not consistent with the germline gene, which may arise from a read error. The CDR3 extends over 12 amino acids. The chain has TRBV12-3 or TRBV12-4 and TRBJ1-2; D gene uncertain. Specimen: peripheral blood. This TCR came from a human donor with acute or convalescent COVID-19. The donor label of this sample is uncertain. In nucleotides, the CDR3 is TGTGCCAGCAGCTTAGACATCTATGGCTACACCTTC. It codes for CASSLDIYGYTF.